The sequence of this TCR beta chain was determined in a study of cytomegalovirus exposure and HLA in healthy donors. Study-level background: Earlier sequencing of 150 million to 200 million T cells yielded approximately 120 million unique TCR beta sequences. Overall study findings and caveats: As a later analysis showed, a missense DCLRE1C variant was linked to trimming of TCR beta V- and J-genes. Productive rates of about 87% or about 30% were seen for most TCR beta V segments in an earlier analysis.

Primers for the PCR totalled 60 Vbeta and 13 Jbeta. Study processing details: Roughly 11 million of the approximately 80 million unique TCR beta chains counted in a later analysis were shared. Here immunoSEQ multiplex PCR was the method, and the copy in TCRdb shows in-frame clones only, minus some. The V and J calls and clone size were taken over from that table, and D and trimming were inferred from the DNA. The profile shows under 150,000 clones, around 78% of them singletons. The V gene's germline CDR1 is SNHLY and CDR2 FYNNEI. This CDR3 has 16 amino acids. To note about this clone: Antigen specificity is unknown.

J is TRBJ2-5 and V is TRBV2, with a tentative D call TRBD1 (6 bases). The J call is in doubt because the DNA end fits TRBJ2-7 better. Material for sequencing was PBMCs. This TCR derives from a woman in her thirties or forties in good health and CMV-seropositive. The CDR3 nucleotides are TGTGCCAGCAGTTACACCGTCGACAGGCTCTCCTACGAGCAGTACTTC. Encoded protein: CASSYTVDRLSYEQYF.